This T cell receptor beta chain was recovered during a study of beta chain features in type 1 diabetes. Overall study results and limits: Among patients with Type 1 diabetes, TCRB CDR3s were moderately but significantly shorter in every one of the four CD4+ subsets.

Sequencing targeted expressed TCRB transcripts, as all isolated RNA had been reverse transcribed. Some clones are missing from TCRdb's copy, which holds only in-frame ones; the method was immunoSEQ multiplex PCR. Of about 740,000 clones listed, around 15% are singletons. Points on this clone: No antigen is known for it.

The sequenced sample was naive CD4+ T cells from blood. The TCR sequence derives from a man aged 18 to 29 with type 1 diabetes.

For the CDR3, the DNA is TGTGCCTGGAGCCTGTCGGGGCTAGGGTACACTGAAGCTTTCTTT. Protein product: CAWSLSGLGYTEAFF. The chain recombines TRBV30 with TRBJ1-1; TRBD1 is a possible D gene (5 bases). V was pared by 3 bases and J by 3 bases, with 17 bases between. This CDR3 is built from 15 residues. Germline-derived CDR1 and CDR2 are GTSNPN and SVGIG (reference sequence).